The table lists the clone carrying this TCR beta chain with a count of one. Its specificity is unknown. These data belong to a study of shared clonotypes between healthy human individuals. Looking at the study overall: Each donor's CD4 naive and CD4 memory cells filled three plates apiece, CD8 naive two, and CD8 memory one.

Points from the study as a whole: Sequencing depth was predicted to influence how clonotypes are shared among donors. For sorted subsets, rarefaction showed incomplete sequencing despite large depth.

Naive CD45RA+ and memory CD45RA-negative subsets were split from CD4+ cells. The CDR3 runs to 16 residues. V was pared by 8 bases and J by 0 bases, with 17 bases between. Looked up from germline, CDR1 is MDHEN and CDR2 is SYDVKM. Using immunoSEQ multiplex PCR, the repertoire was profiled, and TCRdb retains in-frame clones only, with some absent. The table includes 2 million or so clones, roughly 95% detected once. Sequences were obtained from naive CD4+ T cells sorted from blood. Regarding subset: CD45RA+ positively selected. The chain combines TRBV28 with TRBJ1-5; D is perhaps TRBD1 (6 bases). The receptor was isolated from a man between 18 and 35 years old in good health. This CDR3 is CASGRQDVYSNQPQHF. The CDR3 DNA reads TGTGCCAGCGGCCGACAGGACGTTTATAGCAATCAGCCCCAGCATTTT. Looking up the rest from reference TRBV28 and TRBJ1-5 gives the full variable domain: DVKVTQSSRYLVKRTGEKVFLECVQDMDHENMFWYRQDPGLGLRLIYFSYDVKMKEKGDIPEGYSVSREKKERFSLILESASTNQTSMYLCASGRQDVYSNQPQHFGDGTRLSIL.